This T cell receptor beta chain comes out of a study of T-cell memory formation after mild COVID-19. TCRdb passed the 5' RACE reads through MiXCR, listing each CDR3 protein once. The repertoire includes hundreds of thousands of distinct CDR3 sequences, about 20% of them detected once, and approximately 8% sits in the top ten. The CDR3 consists of 12 residues. Trimming removed 5 bases from V and 7 bases from J, with 9 bases in between. Germline CDR1 SGHTA, CDR2 FQGNSA. V and J are TRBV7-2 and TRBJ2-1; no clear D. Sequenced input: PBMCs or a T cell subset sorted from them (not recorded which). This clonotype was sampled from an adult woman who had mild COVID-19 (a few samples of this study predate the infection). Cell type and time point are not known. For the CDR3, the DNA is TGTGCCAGCAGCCCCCAGGTAAATGAGCAGTTCTTC. Translating it yields CASSPQVNEQFF.